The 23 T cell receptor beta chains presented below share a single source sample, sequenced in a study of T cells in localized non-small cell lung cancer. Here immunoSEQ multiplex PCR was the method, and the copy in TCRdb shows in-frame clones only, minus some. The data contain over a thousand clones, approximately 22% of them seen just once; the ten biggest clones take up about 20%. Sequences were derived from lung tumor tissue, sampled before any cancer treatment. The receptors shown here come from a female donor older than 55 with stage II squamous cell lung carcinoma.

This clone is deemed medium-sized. The CDR3 sequence is CASGYTGAYEQYV. The CDR3 DNA is TGTGCCAGCGGGTACACGGGGGCCTACGAGCAGTACGTC. V is TRBV28 and J is TRBJ2-7; maybe TRBD2 (6 bases). Trimming shortened V by 8 bases and J by 2 bases, and 13 bases separated the two germline ends. The CDR3 sequence is 13 residues long. From germline, CDR1 is MDHEN and CDR2 SYDVKM.

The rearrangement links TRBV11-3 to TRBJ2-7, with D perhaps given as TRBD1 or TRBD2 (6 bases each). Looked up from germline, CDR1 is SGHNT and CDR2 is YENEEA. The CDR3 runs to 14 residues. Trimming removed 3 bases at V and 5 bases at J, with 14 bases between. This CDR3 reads CASSLGAEGHEQYV. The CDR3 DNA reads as TGTGCCAGCAGCTTGGGGGCGGAGGGACACGAGCAGTACGTC.

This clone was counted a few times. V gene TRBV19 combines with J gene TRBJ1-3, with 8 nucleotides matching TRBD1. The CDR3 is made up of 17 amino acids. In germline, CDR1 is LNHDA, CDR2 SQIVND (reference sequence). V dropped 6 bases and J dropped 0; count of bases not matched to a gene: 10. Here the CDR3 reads CASRGQDKEGSGNTIYF. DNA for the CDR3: TGTGCCAGTAGGGGACAGGATAAGGAAGGCTCTGGAAACACCATATATTTT.

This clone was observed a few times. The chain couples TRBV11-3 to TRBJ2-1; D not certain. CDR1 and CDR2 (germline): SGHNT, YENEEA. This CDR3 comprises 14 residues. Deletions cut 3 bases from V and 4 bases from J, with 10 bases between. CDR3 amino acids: CASSLLDGYNEQFF. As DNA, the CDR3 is TGTGCCAGCAGCTTGCTTGATGGATACAATGAGCAGTTCTTC.

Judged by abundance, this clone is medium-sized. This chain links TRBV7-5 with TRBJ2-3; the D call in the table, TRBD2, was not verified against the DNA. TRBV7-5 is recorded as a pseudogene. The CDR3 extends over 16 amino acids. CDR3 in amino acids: CASSAGLAGSTDTQYF. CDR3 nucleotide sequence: TGTGCCAGCAGCGCGGGACTAGCGGGCTCCACAGATACGCAGTATTTT.

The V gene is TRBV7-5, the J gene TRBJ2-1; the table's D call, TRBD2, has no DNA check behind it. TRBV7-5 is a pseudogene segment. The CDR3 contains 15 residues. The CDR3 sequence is CASSLDWSSYNEQFF. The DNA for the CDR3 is TGTGCCAGCAGCCTAGACTGGAGCTCCTACAATGAGCAGTTCTTC.

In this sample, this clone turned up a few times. For the CDR3, the DNA is TGTGCCAGCAGCTTAGGAGGGGGAGGAACCTACAATGAGCAGTTCTTC. It is translated as CASSLGGGGTYNEQFF. V and J are TRBV11-3 and TRBJ2-1, with D tentatively TRBD1 or TRBD2 (6 bases each). Germline-derived CDR1 and CDR2 are SGHNT and YENEEA. The CDR3 is 16 residues long. V lost 1 base to trimming and J lost 2 bases, with 12 bases between them.

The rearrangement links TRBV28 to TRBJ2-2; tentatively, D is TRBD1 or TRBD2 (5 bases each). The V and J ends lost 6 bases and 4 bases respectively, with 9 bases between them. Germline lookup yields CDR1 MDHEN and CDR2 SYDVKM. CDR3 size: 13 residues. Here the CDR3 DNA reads TGTGCCAGCAGCCAGAGGGGCACCGGGGAGCTGTTTTTT. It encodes CASSQRGTGELFF.

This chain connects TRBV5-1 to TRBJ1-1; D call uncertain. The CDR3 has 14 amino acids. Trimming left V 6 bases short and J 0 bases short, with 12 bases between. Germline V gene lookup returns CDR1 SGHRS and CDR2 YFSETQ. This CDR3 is CASTGLDLNTEAFF. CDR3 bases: TGCGCCAGCACCGGGTTGGACTTGAACACTGAAGCTTTCTTT.

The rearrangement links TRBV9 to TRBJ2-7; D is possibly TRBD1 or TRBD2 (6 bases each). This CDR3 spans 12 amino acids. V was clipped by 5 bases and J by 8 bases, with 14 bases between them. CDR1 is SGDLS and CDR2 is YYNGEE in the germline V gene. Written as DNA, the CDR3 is TGTGCCAGCAGTGATCAGGGGACTCAGCAGTACTTC. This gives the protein CASSDQGTQQYF.

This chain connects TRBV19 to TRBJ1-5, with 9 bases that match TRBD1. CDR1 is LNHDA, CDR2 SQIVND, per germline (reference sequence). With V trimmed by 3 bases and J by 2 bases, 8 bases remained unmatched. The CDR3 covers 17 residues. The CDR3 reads CASSIGGQGGGNQPQHF. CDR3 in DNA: TGTGCCAGTAGTATTGGGGGACAGGGAGGAGGCAATCAGCCCCAGCATTTT.

The CDR3 region is CASSLVTGGYEQFF. CDR3 nucleotide sequence: TGTGCCAGCAGCTTAGTGACAGGGGGCTATGAGCAGTTCTTC. The J gene is TRBJ2-1, the V gene TRBV11-3; 10 bases agree with TRBD1. V was pared by 1 base and J by 8 bases, with 2 bases of the junction left unmatched. The CDR3 runs to 14 residues. Germline V gives CDR1 SGHNT, CDR2 YENEEA.

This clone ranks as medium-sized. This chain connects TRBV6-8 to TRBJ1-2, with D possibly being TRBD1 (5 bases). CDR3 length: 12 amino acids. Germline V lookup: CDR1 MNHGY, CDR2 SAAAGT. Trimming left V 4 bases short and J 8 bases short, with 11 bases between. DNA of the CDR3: TGTGCCAGCAGTTTCGGTGGGGACGGCTACACCTTC. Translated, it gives CASSFGGDGYTF.

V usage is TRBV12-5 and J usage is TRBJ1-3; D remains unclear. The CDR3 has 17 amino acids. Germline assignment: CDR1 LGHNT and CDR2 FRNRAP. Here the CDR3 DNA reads TGTGCCAGCATTCCTTTTGCGCTAGTCCTCTCTGGAAACACCATATATTTT. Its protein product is CASIPFALVLSGNTIYF.

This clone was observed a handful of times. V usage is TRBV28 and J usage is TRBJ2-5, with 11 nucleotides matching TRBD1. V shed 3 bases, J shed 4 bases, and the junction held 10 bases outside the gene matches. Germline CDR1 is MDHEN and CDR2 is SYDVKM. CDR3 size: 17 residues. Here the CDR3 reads CASSFGTGGGIGETQYF. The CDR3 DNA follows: TGTGCCAGCAGTTTCGGGACAGGGGGAGGTATTGGAGAGACCCAGTACTTC.

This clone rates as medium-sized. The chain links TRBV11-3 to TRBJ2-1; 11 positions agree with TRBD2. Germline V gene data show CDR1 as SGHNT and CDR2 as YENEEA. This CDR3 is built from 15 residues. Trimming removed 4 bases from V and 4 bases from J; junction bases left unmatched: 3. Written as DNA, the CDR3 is TGTGCCAGCAGCTCGGGACTAGCGGCTTACAATGAGCAGTTCTTC. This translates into CASSSGLAAYNEQFF.

CDR3 amino acids: CASKGPGYEQYV. CDR3 sequence (DNA): TGTGCCAGCAAGGGGCCCGGCTACGAGCAGTACGTC. The chain links TRBV6-8 to TRBJ2-7, with TRBD1 as a possible D gene (5 bases). CDR1 and CDR2 from the germline V gene are MNHGY and SAAAGT. The CDR3 length is 12 residues. The V end lost 7 bases, the J end lost 3 bases, and 10 bases lay between the germline ends.

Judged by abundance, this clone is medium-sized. The CDR3 spells CASSLSLLRTGANTGELFF. CDR3 coding DNA: TGTGCCAGCAGCTTATCCCTCTTAAGGACAGGGGCGAACACCGGGGAGCTGTTTTTT. The chain carries TRBV7-6 and TRBJ2-2; 9 bases map to TRBD1. There are 19 residues in the CDR3. V dropped 2 bases and J dropped 0; count of bases not matched to a gene: 10. Germline CDR1 is SGHVS and CDR2 is FNYEAQ.

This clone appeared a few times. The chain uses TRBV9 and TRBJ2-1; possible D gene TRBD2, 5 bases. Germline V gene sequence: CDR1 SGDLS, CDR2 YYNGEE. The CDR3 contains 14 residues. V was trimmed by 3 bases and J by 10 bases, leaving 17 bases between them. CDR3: CASSAEPTTGEQFF. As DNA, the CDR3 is TGTGCCAGCAGCGCCGAACCCACCACGGGGGAGCAGTTCTTC.

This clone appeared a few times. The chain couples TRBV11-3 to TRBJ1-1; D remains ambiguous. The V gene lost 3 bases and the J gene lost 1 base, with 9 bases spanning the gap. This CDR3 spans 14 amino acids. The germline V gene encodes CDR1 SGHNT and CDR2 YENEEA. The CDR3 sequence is CASSFGGKNTEAFF. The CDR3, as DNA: TGTGCCAGCAGCTTCGGTGGAAAGAACACTGAAGCTTTCTTT.

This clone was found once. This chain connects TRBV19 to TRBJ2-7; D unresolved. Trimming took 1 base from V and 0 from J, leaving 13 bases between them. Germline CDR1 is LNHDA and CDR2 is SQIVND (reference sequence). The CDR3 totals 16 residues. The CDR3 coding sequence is TGTGCCAGTAGTATAGGTGGTAGCAGGAGCTCCTACGAGCAGTACTTC. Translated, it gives CASSIGGSRSSYEQYF. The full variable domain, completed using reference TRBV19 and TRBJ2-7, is DGGITQSPKYLFRKEGQNVTLSCEQNLNHDAMYWYRQDPGQGLRLIYYSQIVNDFQKGDIAEGYSVSREKKESFPLTVTSAQKNPTAFYLCASSIGGSRSSYEQYFGPGTRLTVT.

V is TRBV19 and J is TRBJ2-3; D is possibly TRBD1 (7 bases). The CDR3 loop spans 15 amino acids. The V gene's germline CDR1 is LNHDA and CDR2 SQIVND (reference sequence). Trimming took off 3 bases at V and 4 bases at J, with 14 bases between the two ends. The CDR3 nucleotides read TGTGCCAGTAGTATCCAGGGGGGCGGAGCAGATACGCAGTATTTT. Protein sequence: CASSIQGGGADTQYF.

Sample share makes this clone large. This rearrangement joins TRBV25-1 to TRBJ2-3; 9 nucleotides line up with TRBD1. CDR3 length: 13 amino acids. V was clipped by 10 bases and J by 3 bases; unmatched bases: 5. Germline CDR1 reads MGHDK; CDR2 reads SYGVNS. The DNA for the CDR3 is TGTGCCACCAGAGACAGGGGGACAGATACGCAGTATTTT. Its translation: CATRDRGTDTQYF.